The sequence of this T cell receptor beta chain was determined in a study of somatic mutations in cytotoxic T cells in rheumatoid arthritis. Assay used: immunoSEQ multiplex PCR; TCRdb lists only in-frame clones, some missing. This repertoire shows about 30,000 clones, 80% to 85% found once; its top ten account for 6.5% to 9%. V was cut by 9 bases and J by 2 bases, with 12 bases left in between. Germline assignment: CDR1 SNHLY and CDR2 FYNNEI. This CDR3 has 13 residues. This clonotype was obtained from an adult with rheumatoid arthritis. The gene calls are TRBV2 and TRBJ2-3, with D perhaps being TRBD1 or TRBD2 (5 bases each). Material for sequencing was CD8+ T cells sorted from blood. CDR3 sequence (DNA): TGTGCCAGTTACCGGGACGCCACAGATACGCAGTATTTT. Its translation: CASYRDATDTQYF.